The 17 T cell receptor beta chains below all came from one sample that was sequenced in a study of T cell responses to AZD1222 COVID-19 vaccine. Libraries were prepared by immunoSEQ multiplex PCR; TCRdb keeps only in-frame clonotypes and omits some of them. Of about 130,000 clones in the sample, 90% to 95% were seen once. The sample here was peripheral blood, taken on day 0 of AZD1222 vaccination. The origin of the receptors is an adult in good health.

The gene calls are TRBV5-1 and TRBJ2-2, with 10 bases aligning to TRBD2. Germline trimming cut 2 bases from V and 1 base from J; bases unmatched to any gene: 11. The CDR3 covers 19 residues. Germline CDR1 reads SGHRS; CDR2 reads YFSETQ. The CDR3 coding sequence is TGCGCCAGCAGCTTTACTGGACTAGCGGACATAATGAACACCGGGGAGCTGTTTTTT. It codes for CASSFTGLADIMNTGELFF.

V gene TRBV7-9 combines with J gene TRBJ1-2; 8 nucleotides match TRBD1. V gave up 7 bases and J gave up 3 bases; unmatched junction bases: 7. The CDR3 covers 14 residues. Germline V CDR1 and CDR2: SEHNR, FQNEAQ (reference sequence). The CDR3 region is CASKPTGGDYGYTF. The CDR3 DNA reads TGTGCCAGCAAACCAACAGGGGGGGACTATGGCTACACCTTC.

The chain combines TRBV9 with TRBJ2-7; D is unclear. The length of the CDR3 is 15 residues. Germline V gene lookup returns CDR1 SGDLS and CDR2 YYNGEE. Trimming cost V 0 bases and J 1 base, with 11 bases left between them. The CDR3 nucleotides are TGTGCCAGCAGCGTAGCCCTGGACCAATCCTACGAGCAGTACTTC. It is translated as CASSVALDQSYEQYF.

V and J are TRBV6-5 and TRBJ1-2, with D possibly matching TRBD1 (5 bases). The germline CDR1 and CDR2 sequences are MNHEY and SVGAGI. The CDR3 extends over 15 amino acids. Trimming took off 0 bases at V and 7 bases at J, with 15 bases between the two ends. In DNA, the CDR3 is TGTGCCAGCAGTTACTCGCCCAGGGACGGTACTGGCTACACCTTC. It yields the protein CASSYSPRDGTGYTF.

This rearrangement joins TRBV6-5 to TRBJ1-4, with D maybe TRBD1 (5 bases). The CDR3 is 15 amino acids. Germline V gene sequence: CDR1 MNHEY, CDR2 SVGAGI. V lost 8 bases and J 2 bases, leaving 15 bases between the germline ends. CDR3 sequence: CASGSPGTTNEKLFF. CDR3 in DNA: TGTGCCAGCGGCTCCCCAGGGACGACTAATGAAAAACTGTTTTTT.

This chain connects TRBV5-1 to TRBJ2-3; 9 bases map to TRBD1. CDR1 is SGHRS, CDR2 YFSETQ, per germline. The CDR3 extends over 15 amino acids. V shed 3 bases, J shed 3 bases, and the junction held 5 bases outside the gene matches. The CDR3 region is CASSSRTGETDTQYF. Here the CDR3 DNA reads TGCGCCAGCAGCTCCCGGACAGGGGAGACAGATACGCAGTATTTT.

The chain couples TRBV12-3 or TRBV12-4 to TRBJ1-2; D remains ambiguous. V lost 10 bases, J lost 4 bases, and 13 bases lay in between. The CDR3 sequence is 12 residues long. This CDR3 is CAIQDTFYGYTF. The CDR3 DNA reads TGTGCCATTCAAGATACCTTCTATGGCTACACCTTC.

V is TRBV19 and J is TRBJ1-5; the D gene is possibly TRBD1 (5 bases). The V gene's germline CDR1 is LNHDA and CDR2 SQIVND (reference sequence). The CDR3 is 14 residues long. Trimming left V 7 bases short and J 0 bases short, with 10 bases between. This CDR3 is CASKQGPSNQPQHF. The CDR3 DNA sequence: TGTGCCAGTAAGCAGGGCCCTAGCAATCAGCCCCAGCATTTT.

The chain recombines TRBV4-2 with TRBJ2-1, with a possible D match to TRBD2 (5 bases). Germline loops: CDR1 LGHNA, CDR2 YNFKEQ. This CDR3 spans 15 amino acids. The V and J ends lost 0 bases and 4 bases respectively, with 10 bases between them. CDR3 nucleotides: TGTGCCAGCAGCCAAGAGGCTAGCACTTACAATGAGCAGTTCTTC. Its protein product is CASSQEASTYNEQFF.

The chain carries TRBV5-1 and TRBJ1-1, with a possible D match to TRBD1 (5 bases). Germline-derived CDR1 and CDR2 are SGHRS and YFSETQ. Trimming removed 2 bases from V and 2 bases from J, with 13 bases in between. The CDR3 consists of 15 residues. The CDR3 coding sequence is TGCGCCAGCAGCTTACCTCCGGGACTCAACACTGAAGCTTTCTTT. Translated: CASSLPPGLNTEAFF. Supplemented by reference TRBV5-1 and TRBJ1-1, the full variable domain reads KAGVTQTPRYLIKTRGQQVTLSCSPISGHRSVSWYQQTPGQGLQFLFEYFSETQRNKGNFPGRFSGRQFSNSRSEMNVSTLELGDSALYLCASSLPPGLNTEAFFGQGTRLTVV.

The V call is TRBV5-5, the J call TRBJ1-5; D may be TRBD1 (5 bases). Trimming removed 2 bases from V and 3 bases from J, with 18 bases in between. The V gene's germline CDR1 is SGHKS and CDR2 YYEKEE (reference sequence). This CDR3 is 17 amino acids long. This chain's CDR3 is CASSFKPGPSINQPQHF. In DNA, the CDR3 is TGTGCCAGCAGCTTTAAGCCGGGACCCTCAATCAATCAGCCCCAGCATTTT.

The rearrangement links TRBV7-8 to TRBJ2-3, with D uncertain. The CDR3 consists of 14 residues. Germline V gene lookup returns CDR1 SGHVS and CDR2 FQNEAQ. V was clipped by 2 bases and J by 6 bases, with 12 bases between them. In DNA, the CDR3 is TGTGCCAGCAGCTTACGCCCCGTAGGGGATACGCAGTATTTT. This codes for CASSLRPVGDTQYF.

The CDR3 protein is CASSTEGPQNTEAFF. CDR3 DNA: TGCGCCAGCAGCACCGAGGGGCCCCAGAACACTGAAGCTTTCTTT. This sequence joins TRBV5-1 and TRBJ1-1; the D gene is possibly TRBD1 (5 bases). This CDR3 has 15 residues. Germline V gene lookup returns CDR1 SGHRS and CDR2 YFSETQ. V gave up 4 bases and J gave up 1 base, with 14 bases separating them.

The chain joins TRBV7-3 to TRBJ2-1, with D possibly TRBD1 on 6 matching bases. V lost 6 bases to trimming and J lost 7 bases, with 13 bases between them. CDR1 SGHTA and CDR2 FQGTGA come from the germline V gene. The CDR3 totals 13 residues. CDR3 DNA sequence: TGTGCCAGCAGGGCCCGTACAGGGAATGAGCAGTTCTTC. Its protein product is CASRARTGNEQFF.

This chain connects TRBV5-6 to TRBJ1-5; D perhaps matches TRBD1 (5 bases). V was clipped by 2 bases and J by 0 bases, with 12 bases between them. CDR3 length equals 16 residues. CDR1 and CDR2 (germline): SGHDT, YYEEEE. CDR3 protein: CASSFWTRLSNQPQHF. The CDR3 DNA follows: TGTGCCAGCAGCTTCTGGACACGTCTTAGCAATCAGCCCCAGCATTTT.

This clone was picked up one time. J is TRBJ2-5 and V is TRBV5-1; 8 bases align to TRBD1. V dropped 4 bases and J dropped 5; count of bases not matched to a gene: 7. The germline V gene has CDR1 SGHRS and CDR2 YFSETQ. The CDR3 consists of 14 residues. CDR3 sequence: CASSTQGVGETQYF. As DNA, the CDR3 is TGCGCCAGCAGCACACAGGGGGTCGGGGAGACCCAGTACTTC.

This chain connects TRBV6-1 to TRBJ1-6, with 8 bases identical to TRBD1. The CDR3 runs 20 residues. Germline V CDR1 and CDR2: MNHNS, SASEGT. Trimming removed 0 bases from V and 6 bases from J; junction bases left unmatched: 16. CDR3 region: CASSEAALTGTGGVNSPLHF. CDR3 bases: TGTGCCAGCAGTGAAGCCGCATTAACCGGGACAGGTGGAGTTAATTCACCCCTCCACTTT.